This TCR beta chain emerged from a study of Ad26.COV2.S vaccination and SARS-CoV-2 variants. The overall study: Each vaccinee took Ad26.COV2.S intramuscularly, once or twice 56 days apart.

The treatment was: around 19 received Ad26.COV2.S at low or high dose, single or two shots; a few received placebo; per-sample allocation not given. Sampling occurred on day 63 after the first vaccine or placebo injection. Built on an Ad26 vector, the vaccine expressed Wuhan-strain SARS-CoV-2 spike. Measured with immunoSEQ multiplex PCR; TCRdb has only the in-frame clones, and not every one. Of a few hundred thousand clones listed, about 83% are singletons. This CDR3 is built from 17 residues. Germline CDR1 reads KGHSH; CDR2 reads LQKENI. V lost 1 base, J lost 6 bases, and 14 bases stayed unmatched. Study results and limitations: Vaccine recipients posted higher spike-specific TCR breadth than their placebo counterparts.

Comments on this clone: Its antigen is currently unknown.

The sequence came from a person between 18 and 65 years old who received the Ad26.COV2.S COVID-19 vaccine or a placebo. The chain couples TRBV18 to TRBJ1-1; 7 positions match TRBD1. Sequencing used peripheral blood, obtained in a trial of Ad26.COV2.S vaccine versus placebo. As DNA, the CDR3 is TGTGCCAGCTCACCACTACCGATTAGACAGGGAACTTCTGAAGCTTTCTTT. Amino acids: CASSPLPIRQGTSEAFF.